Listed here are 10 T cell receptor beta chains from one sample, sequenced in a study of blood T cell repertoires in COVID-19. Clones were sequenced by immunoSEQ multiplex PCR, and TCRdb holds only the in-frame ones, with some missing. Here the sample spans fewer than 150,000 clones, more than 70% being singletons. Sequenced input: peripheral blood. These receptors were collected from a woman in her 70s who had recovered from COVID-19.

The V gene is TRBV12-2, the J gene TRBJ2-2; whether TRBD1, the table's D call, matches the DNA was not checked. TRBV12-2 is a pseudogene. The CDR3 totals 16 residues. For the CDR3, the DNA is TGTGCAAGTCGCTTAAGCGCAGGGGAAGGGACCGGGGAGCTGTTTTTT. It is translated as CASRLSAGEGTGELFF.

The rearrangement links TRBV6-2 or TRBV6-3 to TRBJ2-2, with 8 nucleotides matching TRBD1. The trim removed 5 bases at V and 2 bases at J, leaving 1 base unmatched. The CDR3 extends over 14 amino acids. Germline CDR1 reads MNHEY; CDR2 reads SVGEGT. In nucleotides, the CDR3 is TGTGCCAGCAGTCCAGGGGGCAACACCGGGGAGCTGTTTTTT. It translates to CASSPGGNTGELFF.

This chain links TRBV6-6 with TRBJ2-7; possibly TRBD1 for D (6 bases). In germline, CDR1 is MNHNY, CDR2 SVGAGI (reference sequence). The CDR3 sequence is 14 residues long. V was cut by 2 bases and J by 4 bases, with 12 bases left in between. The DNA for the CDR3 is TGTGCCAGCAGTTACCCGGGACACCCTTACGAGCAGTACTTC. Translated, it gives CASSYPGHPYEQYF.

The CDR3 nucleotides read TGTGCCAGCAGCTTGGCGCGAGGGTTCGACCAAGAGACCCAGTACTTC. The encoded protein is CASSLARGFDQETQYF. This chain connects TRBV5-6 to TRBJ2-5; a possible D gene is TRBD2 (5 bases). V lost 0 bases to trimming and J lost 0 bases, with 12 bases between them. Germline CDR1 is SGHDT and CDR2 is YYEEEE. The CDR3 sequence is 16 residues long.

The chain employs TRBV9 and TRBJ1-3; D not certain. V was clipped by 2 bases and J by 0 bases, with 9 bases between them. This CDR3 is built from 15 residues. Germline V gives CDR1 SGDLS, CDR2 YYNGEE. The CDR3 region has the DNA TGTGCCAGCAGCGTCGACGGGAGCTCTGGAAACACCATATATTTT. This encodes CASSVDGSSGNTIYF. The variable domain in full, with the rest retrieved from reference TRBV9 and TRBJ1-3, is DSGVTQTPKHLITATGQRVTLRCSPRSGDLSVYWYQQSLDQGLQFLIQYYNGEERAKGNILERFSAQQFPDLHSELNLSSLELGDSALYFCASSVDGSSGNTIYFGEGSWLTVV.

This chain joins TRBV4-1 and TRBJ1-6, with 9 nucleotides matching TRBD1. With V trimmed by 0 bases and J by 10 bases, 7 bases remained unmatched. CDR3 length: 16 residues. In germline, CDR1 is MGHRA, CDR2 YSYEKL. The CDR3 sequence: CASSQDGDRARSPLHF. Here the CDR3 DNA reads TGCGCCAGCAGCCAAGATGGGGACAGGGCACGGTCACCCCTCCACTTT.

The chain has TRBV5-5 and TRBJ1-2; TRBD1 matches 7 bases. This CDR3 contains 13 residues. Germline V gene sequence: CDR1 SGHKS, CDR2 YYEKEE (reference sequence). V was pared by 5 bases and J by 8 bases, with 9 bases of the junction left unmatched. CDR3 loop: CASSIRQGEGYTF. The DNA for the CDR3 is TGTGCCAGCAGTATCCGACAGGGAGAAGGCTACACCTTC. The whole variable domain, remainder taken from reference TRBV5-5 and TRBJ1-2, is DAGVTQSPTHLIKTRGQQVTLRCSPISGHKSVSWYQQVLGQGPQFIFQYYEKEERGRGNFPDRFSARQFPNYSSELNVNALLLGDSALYLCASSIRQGEGYTFGSGTRLTVV.

In this sample, this clone turned up once. Other DNA sequences in the sample encode the same CDR3. CDR3 nucleotides: TGTGCCAGTAGTTCTGAGTTCACAGATACGCAGTATTTT. Translating gives CASSSEFTDTQYF. The rearrangement joins TRBV19 to TRBJ2-3; D uncertain. Germline V lookup: CDR1 LNHDA, CDR2 SQIVND (reference sequence). The CDR3 runs to 13 residues. The V end was cut by 5 bases, the J end by 2 bases, with 8 bases between.

This chain uses TRBV10-3 with TRBJ2-1, with 12 positions matching TRBD2. Germline assignment: CDR1 ENHRY and CDR2 SYGVKD. The CDR3 contains 15 residues. V was pared by 8 bases and J by 7 bases, with 9 bases of the junction left unmatched. CDR3 amino acids: CAIGASGRAGNEQFF. CDR3 sequence (DNA): TGTGCCATCGGGGCTAGCGGGAGGGCCGGGAATGAGCAGTTCTTC.

The chain uses TRBV30 and TRBJ1-1; D remains unclear. This CDR3 region has 12 residues. V was clipped by 7 bases and J by 1 base, with 10 bases between them. The germline gives CDR1 GTSNPN, CDR2 SVGIG (reference sequence). As DNA, the CDR3 is TGTGCCTACCTGCGTGAGAACACTGAAGCTTTCTTT. It specifies CAYLRENTEAFF.